These T cell receptor beta chains were read from a single sample in a study of Ad26.COV2.S vaccination and SARS-CoV-2 variants. Profiled with immunoSEQ multiplex PCR; TCRdb holds only in-frame clones, not every one. The data contain more than 350,000 clones, approximately 90% of them singletons. The sample here was peripheral blood, taken in a trial of Ad26.COV2.S vaccine versus placebo. The receptors here all came from a person between 18 and 65 years old who received the Ad26.COV2.S COVID-19 vaccine or a placebo. Each CDR3 is given with its conserved first and last residue. A D gene is named only where the DNA matches it firmly. Expanded clones get a size class; other rows say once, few or many, or leave the size out.

V: TRBV30
J: TRBJ2-2
size: -
D: -
DNA: TGTGCCTCAGAGGAGACCGGGGAGCTGTTTTTT
CDR3: CASEETGELFF

V: TRBV5-1
J: TRBJ2-1
size: -
D: TRBD1
DNA: TGCGCCAGCAGCCAGGGACAGGGGGCTCAGTTCTTC
CDR3: CASSQGQGAQFF

V: TRBV4-1
J: TRBJ2-3
size: -
D: TRBD2
DNA: TGCGCCAGCAGCCAGGGACTAGCGGCCACAGATACGCAGTATTTT
CDR3: CASSQGLAATDTQYF

V: TRBV10-3
J: TRBJ2-5
size: -
D: -
DNA: TGTGCCATCAGTGAGTCGGATAGGGCCCCGGTCCCAGAGACCCAGTACTTC
CDR3: CAISESDRAPVPETQYF

V: TRBV5-5
J: TRBJ2-7
size: -
D: -
DNA: TGTGCCAGCAGCGGGGGACGGTACGAGCAGTACTTC
CDR3: CASSGGRYEQYF

V: TRBV27
J: TRBJ1-4
size: -
D: TRBD1
DNA: TGTGCCAGCAGTTTGCTTGACAGGGAGAAACTGTTTTTT
CDR3: CASSLLDREKLFF

V: TRBV6-5
J: TRBJ2-7
size: -
D: -
DNA: TGTGCCAGCAGACCCGGGACCCCTCCTCCCTACGAGCAGTACTTC
CDR3: CASRPGTPPPYEQYF

V: TRBV30
J: TRBJ2-7
size: -
D: -
DNA: TGTGCCTGGAGTGTTGATGGACCTTACGAGCAGTACTTC
CDR3: CAWSVDGPYEQYF

V: TRBV28
J: TRBJ2-7
size: -
D: TRBD2
DNA: TGTGCCAGCAGTTTCTCCGGGACTAGCGAGAGACTCTCGATCTACGAGCAGTACTTC
CDR3: CASSFSGTSERLSIYEQYF

V: TRBV4-2
J: TRBJ2-1
size: -
D: -
DNA: TGTGCCAGCAGCCAAGACCGAGCGGAGCCCTCCTACAATGAGCAGTTCTTC
CDR3: CASSQDRAEPSYNEQFF

V: TRBV5-5
J: TRBJ2-7
size: -
D: -
DNA: TGTGCCAGCCAACCGTTCCTTGCCTACGAGCAGTACTTC
CDR3: CASQPFLAYEQYF

V: TRBV4-1
J: TRBJ2-7
size: -
D: -
DNA: TGCGCCAGCAGCCAAGGATTCGGGGGAACCTACGAGCAGTACTTC
CDR3: CASSQGFGGTYEQYF

V: TRBV28
J: TRBJ2-7
size: -
D: -
DNA: TGTGCCAGCAGTCCCGGGACAACCCTCAGTGAGCAGTACTTC
CDR3: CASSPGTTLSEQYF

V: TRBV2
J: TRBJ1-5
size: -
D: TRBD1
DNA: TGTGCCAGCAGCATGACAGGGTCGGAAAGCAATCAGCCCCAGCATTTT
CDR3: CASSMTGSESNQPQHF

V: TRBV5-4
J: TRBJ1-2
size: -
D: -
DNA: TGTGCCAGCAGCATGGACCTAGAGGGTTTGTATGGCTACACCTTC
CDR3: CASSMDLEGLYGYTF

V: TRBV27
J: TRBJ1-2
size: few
D: TRBD1
DNA: TGTGCCAGCAGTTTATCCAGGGGGTATGGCTACACCTTC
CDR3: CASSLSRGYGYTF

V: TRBV5-1
J: TRBJ2-3
size: -
D: -
DNA: TGCGCCAGTACGATCCAGGCTGCAGATACGCAGTATTTT
CDR3: CASTIQAADTQYF

V: TRBV7-9
J: TRBJ1-4
size: -
D: -
DNA: TGTGCCAGCAGCTTAGACAGATCTAATGAAAAACTGTTTTTT
CDR3: CASSLDRSNEKLFF

V: TRBV3-1/TRBV3-2
J: TRBJ2-7
size: -
D: TRBD1
DNA: TGTGCCAGCAGCAACTGGACAGGGCCTATCGAGCAGTACTTC
CDR3: CASSNWTGPIEQYF

V: TRBV6-1
J: TRBJ1-3
size: -
D: -
DNA: TGTGCCAGCAGTGATCAGGGTGTGGCTGGAAACACCATATATTTT
CDR3: CASSDQGVAGNTIYF

V: TRBV18
J: TRBJ2-5
size: -
D: -
DNA: TGTGCCAGCTCACCAGACGGTTGGGTGGAGACCCAGTACTTC
CDR3: CASSPDGWVETQYF

V: TRBV6-1
J: TRBJ1-1
size: once
D: -
DNA: TGTGCCAGCAGTGATTTGTGGCCAGTGAACACTGAAGCTTTCTTT
CDR3: CASSDLWPVNTEAFF

V: TRBV5-6
J: TRBJ1-5
size: -
D: -
DNA: TGTGCCAGCAGCTCCCGACCTGGACAGTATAGCAATCAGCCCCAGCATTTT
CDR3: CASSSRPGQYSNQPQHF

V: TRBV27
J: TRBJ1-5
size: -
D: TRBD1
DNA: TGTGCCAGCAGCCGACAGGGGAGCAATCAGCCCCAGCATTTT
CDR3: CASSRQGSNQPQHF

V: TRBV6-5
J: TRBJ2-1
size: -
D: -
DNA: TGTGCCAGCAGCCCCGGGACACCGTACAATGAGCAGTTCTTC
CDR3: CASSPGTPYNEQFF

V: TRBV5-1
J: TRBJ2-2
size: once
D: TRBD1
DNA: TGCGCCAGCAGAAGGACAGGGGTCGCCGGGGAGCTGTTTTTT
CDR3: CASRRTGVAGELFF

V: TRBV27
J: TRBJ2-7
size: -
D: -
DNA: TGTGCCAGCAGTTTAATCGGTAGCCGAGCATACGAGCAGTACTTC
CDR3: CASSLIGSRAYEQYF

V: TRBV29-1
J: TRBJ1-1
size: -
D: TRBD1
DNA: TGCAGCGTTGAATCCAGGGGGCGCGTCGATGAAGCTTTCTTT
CDR3: CSVESRGRVDEAFF

V: TRBV7-2
J: TRBJ2-3
size: -
D: TRBD2
DNA: TGTGCCAGCAGCCCACTAGCGGGAGGAGGAACGCAGTATTTT
CDR3: CASSPLAGGGTQYF

V: TRBV9
J: TRBJ2-1
size: -
D: TRBD2
DNA: TGTGCCAGCAGCCCAGCTAGCGGGTACAATGAGCAGTTCTTC
CDR3: CASSPASGYNEQFF

V: TRBV12-5
J: TRBJ2-1
size: -
D: TRBD2
DNA: TGTGCTAGTGGTTTCACTAGCGTCTCCTACAATGAGCAGTTCTTC
CDR3: CASGFTSVSYNEQFF

V: TRBV28
J: TRBJ2-7
size: -
D: -
DNA: TGTGCCAGCACCGGGAGTGACTTATCCTACGAGCAGTACTTC
CDR3: CASTGSDLSYEQYF

V: TRBV5-1
J: TRBJ2-3
size: -
D: -
DNA: TGCGCCAGCAGTGGGGCGCTGAGCACAGATACGCAGTATTTT
CDR3: CASSGALSTDTQYF

V: TRBV6-6
J: TRBJ2-2
size: -
D: -
DNA: TGTGCCAGCAGTTACAGGGCTGCCTCGGAGACCGGGGAGCTGTTTTTT
CDR3: CASSYRAASETGELFF

V: TRBV7-2
J: TRBJ2-1
size: -
D: -
DNA: TGTGCCAGCAGCTCTTCCGGAGACCCGACCTACAATGAGCAGTTCTTC
CDR3: CASSSSGDPTYNEQFF

V: TRBV4-1
J: TRBJ1-1
size: -
D: -
DNA: TGCGCCAGCAGCCAAGAGTTCGGTCGGAACACTGAAGCTTTCTTT
CDR3: CASSQEFGRNTEAFF

V: TRBV6-2/TRBV6-3
J: TRBJ2-5
size: -
D: -
DNA: TGTGCCAGCAGTTACAAGGGATCACGGGCGGCCCAGTACTTC
CDR3: CASSYKGSRAAQYF

V: TRBV2
J: TRBJ2-1
size: -
D: TRBD2
DNA: TGTGCCAGCAGACTCCCGGGAGGCTCCTACAATGAGCAGTTCTTC
CDR3: CASRLPGGSYNEQFF

V: TRBV9
J: TRBJ2-2
size: -
D: TRBD2
DNA: TGTGCCAGCAGCGTAGTCCCTAGCGGGTTGATTCCCGGGGAGCTGTTTTTT
CDR3: CASSVVPSGLIPGELFF

V: TRBV5-1
J: TRBJ2-2
size: -
D: -
DNA: TGCGCCAGCAGCTTGGCCTCCAGCCAGAACACCGGGGAGCTGTTTTTT
CDR3: CASSLASSQNTGELFF

V: TRBV30
J: TRBJ2-7
size: few
D: -
DNA: TGTGCCTGGAGTGTACTGGTGGGAGGTTATGAGCAGTACTTC
CDR3: CAWSVLVGGYEQYF